Detailed here is one T cell receptor beta chain. Its antigen is unknown. This record belongs to a study of cytotoxic CD8 clonotypes in ibrutinib-treated CLL. Whole-study context: Partial response occurred in some 25 patients and complete response in 2; at median approximately 71 months, approximately 14 remained remitted and some 12 progressed.

Overall study findings and caveats: Clonality went higher at ibrutinib response and then dropped back toward baseline at progression. At baseline, clonality was higher than in age-matched healthy donors and correlated with CD8+ counts. Sustained-remission and progressing patients had different sampling times.

Data came from immunoSEQ multiplex PCR; TCRdb stores just in-frame clones and leaves some out. This sample has some 150,000 clones, with roughly 80% found just once. The specimen was PBMCs, collected after 12 months of ibrutinib treatment. The source of this sequence is a human donor with chronic lymphocytic leukemia.

This CDR3 is CASSAGTGYLSYNEQFF. The CDR3 DNA sequence: TGTGCCAGCAGTGCTGGGACAGGGTATCTATCCTACAATGAGCAGTTCTTC. This rearrangement joins TRBV27 to TRBJ2-1, with 9 bases aligning to TRBD1. This CDR3 is 17 amino acids long. Trimming at V came to 5 bases and at J to 1 base, leaving 9 bases not matched to a gene. Germline CDR1 is MNHEY and CDR2 is SMNVEV (reference sequence).